Reported below is one TCR beta chain. This clonotype was detected many times. The clone's antigen remains unknown. A much larger clonotype is one base distant, so this may be a read error. From the cysteine up to the phenylalanine, the CDR3 has a length of 16 residues. The retained sequence is limited to the CDR3, 48 bases, with the frame set at the first base. The germline V gene (reference sequence) gives CDR1 as SEHNR and CDR2 as FQNEAQ. These data are taken from a study of CDR3 diversity in severe acne (dated by TCRdb to about 2019). Libraries came from PCR. Instrument used: Illumina HiSeq 2000. TCRdb passed the public sequencing reads through fastp at Q25 and MiXCR, retaining productive beta sequences. Each CDR3 protein appears once, grouped with its most common genes and DNA. The sample includes roughly 100,000 distinct CDR3 sequences, with roughly 51% observed a single time. The ten top clones hold around 12% of the sample.

This clonotype originated in a male donor with acne. The chain was built from TRBV7-9 and TRBJ1-1; TRBD1 could be the D gene, as 5 bases match. The sequencing input was blood. Here the CDR3 is given as CAGSLVGVGMRTEAFF. The DNA sequence is as follows: TGTGCCGGCAGCTTAGTGGGGGTGGGGATGAGGACTGAAGCTTTCTTT. When the CDR3 is completed using the reference TRBV7-9 and TRBJ1-1 genes on either side, the full variable domain is DTGVSQNPRHKITKRGQNVTFRCDPISEHNRLYWYRQTLGQGPEFLTYFQNEAQLEKSRLLSDRFSAERPKGSFSTLEIQRTEQGDSAMYLCAGSLVGVGMRTEAFFGQGTRLTVV.